The source of this T cell receptor beta chain is a study of cytotoxic CD8 clonotypes in ibrutinib-treated CLL. Study results and limitations: Sustained-remission and progressing patients diverged in sampling times.

Libraries were prepared by immunoSEQ multiplex PCR; TCRdb keeps only in-frame clonotypes and omits some of them. The sample gives about 30,000 clones, 57% of which show up once; 5.1% is in the top ten. The sample holds a few counts of this clone. The antigen is undetermined. V lost 2 bases and J 1 base, leaving 15 bases between the germline ends. The CDR3 has 16 residues. CDR1 is SGHRS, CDR2 YFSETQ, per germline. The sequencing used PBMCs, collected before ibrutinib treatment. The rearrangement joins TRBV5-1 to TRBJ1-2; D possibly corresponds to TRBD1 (5 bases). The TCR comes from a human donor with chronic lymphocytic leukemia. The CDR3 DNA reads TGCGCCAGCAGCTTCTGGCCACAGGAGATTAACTATGGCTACACCTTC. Translated, it gives CASSFWPQEINYGYTF.